This T cell receptor (beta chain) is from a study of T cell responses to AZD1222 COVID-19 vaccine. Repertoires were generated with immunoSEQ multiplex PCR, while TCRdb's copy carries only in-frame clones and drops some. The data hold about 150,000 clones, with 85% to 95% observed a single time. The study, taken as a whole, reports: Donors were mostly white British, more females; clonal diversity possibly underestimated. Repertoires were collected only later (after the peak T cell response had occurred).

This clone was seen more than once but under ten times. Its antigen is currently unknown. The CDR3 consists of 14 residues. Germline CDR1 reads SNHLY; CDR2 reads FYNNEI. V lost 2 bases and J 2 bases, leaving 9 bases between the germline ends. The receptor's source is an adult who received the AZD1222 COVID-19 vaccine. Sequenced here: peripheral blood, sampled 28 days after the second AZD1222 dose. V is TRBV2 and J is TRBJ1-1; D is unresolved. In DNA, the CDR3 is TGTGCCAGCAGTGAACTTTACCTTAACACTGAAGCTTTCTTT. Protein: CASSELYLNTEAFF.